The 29 T cell receptor beta chains reported below all come from one sample, sequenced in a study of shared clonotypes between healthy human individuals. Sequencing used immunoSEQ multiplex PCR; TCRdb keeps in-frame clones, though not all of them. This sample has fewer than 200,000 clones; about 68% occur once, and the top ten carry 10%. The sequencing input was memory CD4+ T cells sorted from blood. Subset defined: CD45RA-negative fraction. All receptors derive from a man aged 25 to 45 in good health.

This clone was observed a handful of times. The chain joins TRBV19 to TRBJ2-7; D might be TRBD2 (5 bases). This CDR3 has 15 residues. The V and J ends lost 1 base and 2 bases respectively, with 12 bases between them. Germline assignment: CDR1 LNHDA and CDR2 SQIVND (reference sequence). The CDR3 DNA reads as TGTGCCAGTAGTATAGGCACGGGGATTCCCTACGAGCAGTACTTC. Translation: CASSIGTGIPYEQYF.

V is TRBV5-1 and J is TRBJ2-5, with D possibly being TRBD2 (6 bases). The CDR3 length is 14 residues. Trimming removed 4 bases at V and 4 bases at J, with 14 bases between. From germline, CDR1 is SGHRS and CDR2 YFSETQ. CDR3 loop: CASSLEGFGETQYF. In DNA form, the CDR3 reads TGCGCCAGCAGCCTGGAGGGGTTTGGAGAGACCCAGTACTTC.

This clone showed up many times. The J gene is TRBJ2-2, the V gene TRBV11-3; no clear D gene. V lost 5 bases and J lost 4, with 11 bases in between. The CDR3 contains 14 residues. Germline assignment: CDR1 SGHNT and CDR2 YENEEA. The CDR3 sequence is CASSNAGGTGELFF. In nucleotides, the CDR3 is TGTGCCAGCAGCAATGCAGGCGGCACCGGGGAGCTGTTTTTT.

The rearrangement joins TRBV6-5 to TRBJ2-7; D is perhaps TRBD1 (6 bases). CDR3 size: 13 residues. Germline V CDR1 and CDR2: MNHEY, SVGAGI. V gave up 2 bases and J gave up 4 bases, with 9 bases separating them. The CDR3, as DNA: TGTGCCAGCAGTTACCTGACAGGATACGAGCAGTACTTC. Translation gives CASSYLTGYEQYF.

This clone came up many times. The J gene is TRBJ2-7, the V gene TRBV18; D may be TRBD2 (5 bases). Deletions cut 4 bases from V and 6 bases from J, with 10 bases between. The CDR3 length is 12 residues. The V gene's germline CDR1 is KGHSH and CDR2 LQKENI. CDR3 sequence reads: CASSRELGEQYF. The CDR3 nucleotides are TGTGCCAGCTCACGGGAGCTCGGCGAGCAGTACTTC.

V is TRBV6-1 and J is TRBJ2-7, with 7 bases identical to TRBD1. This CDR3 has 15 residues. The junction had 5 bases not matched to a gene; V was cut back by 0 bases and J by 3 bases. CDR1 MNHNS and CDR2 SASEGT come from the germline V gene. This CDR3 reads CASSEAIWTGYEQYF. CDR3 DNA sequence: TGTGCCAGCAGTGAAGCGATTTGGACAGGCTACGAGCAGTACTTC.

This chain uses TRBV28 with TRBJ2-7, with 9 bases fitting TRBD1. The CDR3 contains 19 residues. J was trimmed by 4 bases and V by 1 base; bases with no gene match: 17. Germline V lookup: CDR1 MDHEN, CDR2 SYDVKM. This CDR3 is CASSLYGTGRNLIIYEQYF. The CDR3 bases are TGTGCCAGCAGTTTATATGGGACAGGGCGGAATTTGATCATTTACGAGCAGTACTTC.

The chain recombines TRBV6-5 with TRBJ2-5, with D possibly being TRBD1 (6 bases). The V gene's germline CDR1 is MNHEY and CDR2 SVGAGI. CDR3 size: 15 residues. V lost 5 bases to trimming and J lost 4 bases, with 17 bases between them. The CDR3 here is CASSPHTTGTETQYF. CDR3 sequence (DNA): TGTGCCAGCAGTCCTCATACTACAGGGACAGAGACCCAGTACTTC.

This chain links TRBV7-9 with TRBJ2-2; D perhaps matches TRBD2 (6 bases). V lost 0 bases and J lost 0, with 8 bases in between. Germline CDR1 SEHNR, CDR2 FQNEAQ (reference sequence). CDR3 length: 16 amino acids. The CDR3 bases are TGTGCCAGCAGCTTAGCGGGACTCCCGAACACCGGGGAGCTGTTTTTT. It specifies CASSLAGLPNTGELFF. Complete variable domain (other parts from reference TRBV7-9 and TRBJ2-2): DTGVSQNPRHKITKRGQNVTFRCDPISEHNRLYWYRQTLGQGPEFLTYFQNEAQLEKSRLLSDRFSAERPKGSFSTLEIQRTEQGDSAMYLCASSLAGLPNTGELFFGEGSRLTVL.

Only a few counts were recorded for this clone. The CDR3 reads CASSLITKGGELFF. The CDR3 bases are TGTGCCAGCAGCTTAATTACAAAGGGCGGGGAGCTGTTTTTT. J is TRBJ2-2 and V is TRBV7-3; D gene uncertain. Germline CDR1 SGHTA, CDR2 FQGTGA. CDR3 length: 14 amino acids. V lost 1 base and J 7 bases, leaving 10 bases between the germline ends.

The genes are TRBV7-8 and TRBJ2-7; D uncertain. The CDR3 contains 16 residues. Germline-derived CDR1 and CDR2 are SGHVS and FQNEAQ. Trimming cost V 5 bases and J 4 bases, with 21 bases left between them. As DNA, the CDR3 is TGTGCCAGCAGCCCTTCCGGGCGCGGACGGTCATACGAGCAGTACTTC. Protein: CASSPSGRGRSYEQYF.

The V call is TRBV7-8, the J call TRBJ2-7; maybe TRBD2 (6 bases). Trimming left V 5 bases short and J 1 base short, with 15 bases between. Looked up from germline, CDR1 is SGHVS and CDR2 is FQNEAQ. There are 15 residues in the CDR3. The chain's CDR3 is CASSAGTVSSYEQYF. The CDR3 DNA is TGTGCCAGCAGCGCCGGGACTGTATCGTCCTACGAGCAGTACTTC.

This chain connects TRBV11-2 to TRBJ2-2; 7 bases fit TRBD2. V trimming: 5 bases; J trimming: 5 bases; junction bases outside the gene matches: 11. The CDR3 consists of 16 residues. Germline assignment: CDR1 SGHAT and CDR2 FQNNGV. The CDR3 nucleotides are TGTGCCAGCAGCCCGATCTCGGGAGGTCGAACCGGGGAGCTGTTTTTT. The encoded protein is CASSPISGGRTGELFF. Complete variable domain (other parts from reference TRBV11-2 and TRBJ2-2): EAGVAQSPRYKIIEKRQSVAFWCNPISGHATLYWYQQILGQGPKLLIQFQNNGVVDDSQLPKDRFSAERLKGVDSTLKIQPAKLEDSAVYLCASSPISGGRTGELFFGEGSRLTVL.

This rearrangement joins TRBV2 to TRBJ1-5, with D possibly matching TRBD1 (5 bases). The CDR3 is made up of 14 amino acids. Trimming took off 2 bases at V and 4 bases at J, with 9 bases between the two ends. Germline V gene sequence: CDR1 SNHLY, CDR2 FYNNEI. The CDR3 here is CASSEIGGNQPQHF. The CDR3 bases are TGTGCCAGCAGTGAAATTGGGGGGAATCAGCCCCAGCATTTT.

There are a few counts of this clone. The chain links TRBV28 to TRBJ2-1, with a tentative D call TRBD1 (5 bases). CDR1 is MDHEN, CDR2 SYDVKM, per germline. Trimming stripped 8 bases from V and 7 bases from J, with 21 bases between. The CDR3 length is 15 residues. CDR3 sequence reads: CASRSSRQPRNEQFF. The CDR3 DNA is TGTGCCAGCCGAAGTTCTCGACAGCCGAGAAATGAGCAGTTCTTC.

V and J are TRBV5-1 and TRBJ1-1, with 7 nucleotides matching TRBD1. The CDR3 extends over 14 amino acids. Germline lookup yields CDR1 SGHRS and CDR2 YFSETQ. V gave up 4 bases and J gave up 1 base; unmatched junction bases: 4. The CDR3, as DNA: TGCGCCAGCAGCCCGGGACAGAAGAACACTGAAGCTTTCTTT. Amino acids: CASSPGQKNTEAFF.

The chain has TRBV5-1 and TRBJ1-1, with TRBD1 matching over 8 bases. The germline CDR1 and CDR2 sequences are SGHRS and YFSETQ. The length of the CDR3 is 15 residues. V dropped 1 base and J dropped 5; count of bases not matched to a gene: 7. This CDR3 reads CASSLIGQGGTEAFF. The CDR3 DNA is TGCGCCAGCAGCTTGATAGGACAGGGTGGTACTGAAGCTTTCTTT. Full variable domain (outside the CDR3, taken from reference TRBV5-1 and TRBJ1-1): KAGVTQTPRYLIKTRGQQVTLSCSPISGHRSVSWYQQTPGQGLQFLFEYFSETQRNKGNFPGRFSGRQFSNSRSEMNVSTLELGDSALYLCASSLIGQGGTEAFFGQGTRLTVV.

The V and J genes are TRBV5-5 and TRBJ2-1; the match to TRBD2 covers 11 bases. The CDR3 totals 19 residues. Trimming at V came to 0 bases and at J to 3 bases, leaving 11 bases not matched to a gene. Per the germline V gene, CDR1 is SGHKS and CDR2 is YYEKEE (reference sequence). The CDR3: CASSLADRLLAGGYNEQFF. The CDR3 coding sequence is TGTGCCAGCAGCTTGGCGGATCGCTTGCTAGCGGGGGGCTACAATGAGCAGTTCTTC.

V is TRBV7-3 and J is TRBJ2-1, with 7 bases that match TRBD2. The ends lost 2 bases at V and 5 bases at J; junction bases unmatched: 12. The CDR3 spans 17 residues. The V gene's germline CDR1 is SGHTA and CDR2 FQGTGA. Written as DNA, the CDR3 is TGTGCCAGCAGCTTACCTGAAAAAGCGGGACCGGACAATGAGCAGTTCTTC. Translation gives CASSLPEKAGPDNEQFF.

The chain has TRBV6-6 and TRBJ2-7; the D is unclear. V gave up 6 bases and J gave up 7 bases, with 22 bases separating them. Germline values: CDR1 MNHNY, CDR2 SVGAGI (reference sequence). CDR3 length: 15 residues. The CDR3 sequence: CASRSGPPLFGEQYF. In DNA, the CDR3 is TGTGCCAGCAGGTCCGGCCCTCCTCTATTCGGGGAGCAGTACTTC.

This clone was seen ten or more times. V gene TRBV2 combines with J gene TRBJ2-7, with D perhaps matching TRBD1 or TRBD2 (5 bases each). The CDR3 totals 15 residues. Looked up from germline, CDR1 is SNHLY and CDR2 is FYNNEI. V was pared by 5 bases and J by 2 bases, with 16 bases between. In DNA, the CDR3 is TGTGCCAGCAGTCCAAGAGGGACGGGTACCTACGAGCAGTACTTC. As protein: CASSPRGTGTYEQYF. The full variable domain, with the rest looked up from reference TRBV2 and TRBJ2-7, is EPEVTQTPSHQVTQMGQEVILRCVPISNHLYFYWYRQILGQKVEFLVSFYNNEISEKSEIFDDQFSVERPDGSNFTLKIRSTKLEDSAMYFCASSPRGTGTYEQYFGPGTRLTVT.

This clone was picked up one time. The V and J genes are TRBV18 and TRBJ2-2; tentatively, D is TRBD1 or TRBD2 (6 bases each). CDR1 KGHSH and CDR2 LQKENI come from the germline V gene. With 3 bases removed from V and 3 bases from J, the gap between germline ends came to 11 bases. The CDR3 runs 15 residues. The CDR3 coding sequence is TGTGCCAGCTCACCGTGGGGGGCGCACACCGGGGAGCTGTTTTTT. This codes for CASSPWGAHTGELFF.

V and J are TRBV6-1 and TRBJ1-1, with a tentative D call TRBD1 (6 bases). Per germline, CDR1 MNHNS and CDR2 SASEGT. This CDR3 region has 16 residues. With 4 bases removed from V and 0 bases from J, the gap between germline ends came to 15 bases. CDR3 sequence reads: CASSAGQSFMNTEAFF. The CDR3 coding sequence is TGTGCCAGCAGTGCCGGACAGTCGTTCATGAACACTGAAGCTTTCTTT.

The rearrangement joins TRBV10-3 to TRBJ2-1, with TRBD2 matching over 15 bases. CDR1 is ENHRY, CDR2 SYGVKD, per germline. The ends lost 2 bases at V and 5 bases at J; junction bases unmatched: 1. This CDR3 is 16 amino acids long. The CDR3: CAISEGTSGRNNEQFF. The CDR3, as DNA: TGTGCCATCAGTGAGGGGACTAGCGGGAGGAACAATGAGCAGTTCTTC.

This sequence joins TRBV15 and TRBJ2-3; D is undetermined. The length of the CDR3 is 12 residues. Germline lookup yields CDR1 LNHNV and CDR2 YYDKDF (reference sequence). Trimming stripped 5 bases from V and 5 bases from J, with 8 bases between. The DNA of the CDR3 is TGTGCCACCAGCCGACACCGAGATACGCAGTATTTT. The encoded protein is CATSRHRDTQYF.

This rearrangement joins TRBV11-3 to TRBJ2-1; TRBD2 aligns across 8 bases. The J segment lost 10 bases and the V segment lost 1 base, leaving 12 bases of the junction unmatched. Germline V gene lookup returns CDR1 SGHNT and CDR2 YENEEA. The CDR3 extends over 16 amino acids. DNA for the CDR3: TGTGCCAGCAGCTTAGTTGGCCTAGCGGGTCAAGGGGAGCAGTTCTTC. Translation gives CASSLVGLAGQGEQFF.

The V call is TRBV10-3, the J call TRBJ2-1; D perhaps matches TRBD1 (6 bases). Germline lookup yields CDR1 ENHRY and CDR2 SYGVKD. With 3 bases removed from V and 0 bases from J, the gap between germline ends came to 15 bases. The CDR3 extends over 17 amino acids. CDR3 in DNA: TGTGCCATCAGTGACCCATCGCAGGGGAGCTCCTACAATGAGCAGTTCTTC. It codes for CAISDPSQGSSYNEQFF.

The J gene is TRBJ2-5, the V gene TRBV7-6, with TRBD2 matching over 11 bases. Germline CDR1 and CDR2: SGHVS and FNYEAQ. Trimming at V came to 2 bases and at J to 5 bases, leaving 7 bases not matched to a gene. The CDR3 sequence is 16 residues long. The CDR3 spells CASSLTSGSVTETQYF. The CDR3 DNA is TGTGCCAGCAGCTTAACTAGCGGGAGTGTTACGGAGACCCAGTACTTC.

The rearrangement uses TRBV7-8 and TRBJ2-1; weak D call: TRBD2 (7 bases). The CDR3 contains 12 residues. The V and J ends lost 7 bases and 15 bases respectively, with 19 bases between them. Per germline, CDR1 SGHVS and CDR2 FQNEAQ. CDR3 sequence (DNA): TGTGCCAGCACCCTGAATTCCGGGGGGCCGTTCTTC. This gives the protein CASTLNSGGPFF. The whole variable domain, filled in from reference TRBV7-8 and TRBJ2-1, reads GAGVSQSPRYKVAKRGQDVALRCDPISGHVSLFWYQQALGQGPEFLTYFQNEAQLDKSGLPSDRFFAERPEGSVSTLKIQRTQQEDSAVYLCASTLNSGGPFFGPGTRLTVL.